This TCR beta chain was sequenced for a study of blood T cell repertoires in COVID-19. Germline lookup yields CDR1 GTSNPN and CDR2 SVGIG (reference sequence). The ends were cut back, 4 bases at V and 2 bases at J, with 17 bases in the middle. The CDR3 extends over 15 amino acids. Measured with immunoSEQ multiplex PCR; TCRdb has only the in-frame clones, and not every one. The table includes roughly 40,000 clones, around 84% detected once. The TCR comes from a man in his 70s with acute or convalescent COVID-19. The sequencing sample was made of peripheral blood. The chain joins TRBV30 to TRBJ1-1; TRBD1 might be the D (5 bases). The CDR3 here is CAWISGSRANTEAFF. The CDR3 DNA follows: TGTGCCTGGATTTCAGGGTCTAGGGCCAACACTGAAGCTTTCTTT.